In its sample, the clone carrying this TCR beta chain ranks as medium-sized (0.01 to 0.1%). This record belongs to a study of spatial heterogeneity in lung cancer. The time point was: sample taken at primary tumor resection. Whole RNA obtained from tumor, nontumor lung or frozen PBMC underwent sequencing without sorting. Donors were roughly 72 untreated early-stage non-small cell lung cancer patients. This CDR3 is 12 amino acids long. The V end was cut by 5 bases, the J end by 10 bases, with 12 bases between. The germline gives CDR1 MDHEN, CDR2 SYDVKM. TCRdb reprocessed the 5' RACE reads with MiXCR, giving one entry per CDR3 protein. In the table there are under 6,000 distinct CDR3 sequences, roughly 28% of which are singletons.

The rearrangement uses TRBV28 and TRBJ2-1; D is ambiguous. The starting material was PBMCs, obtained at surgery. The receptor's source is a male donor with early-stage non-small cell lung cancer. CDR3 sequence: CASSPRMGEQFF. The DNA of the CDR3 is TGTGCCAGCAGTCCCCGGATGGGGGAGCAGTTCTTC.